One and the same sample provided the 5 T cell receptor beta chains below, sequenced in a study of cytomegalovirus exposure and HLA in healthy donors. 13 Jbeta primers and 60 Vbeta primers were used for the PCR. TCRdb's copy holds only in-frame clones and misses some; the assay was immunoSEQ multiplex PCR. This sample has about 120,000 clones, with about four fifths found just once. The source material was PBMCs. These receptors were taken from a woman under 30 in good health and CMV-seronegative.

The rearrangement joins TRBV2 to TRBJ1-1; D is unresolved. Germline V gene lookup returns CDR1 SNHLY and CDR2 FYNNEI. Trimming stripped 5 bases from V and 0 bases from J, with 10 bases between. The CDR3 has 14 residues. CDR3 residues: CASSPYRMNTEAFF. The CDR3 coding sequence is TGTGCCAGCAGTCCCTACCGCATGAACACTGAAGCTTTCTTT.

V is TRBV5-1 and J is TRBJ2-5, with no clear D. This CDR3 has 12 residues. CDR1 and CDR2 from the germline V gene are SGHRS and YFSETQ. Deletions cut 0 bases from V and 5 bases from J, with 5 bases between. CDR3 sequence (DNA): TGCGCCAGCAGCTTGGTACGGGAGACCCAGTACTTC. As protein: CASSLVRETQYF.

A few counts support this clone. V gene TRBV6-1 combines with J gene TRBJ2-3; TRBD2 aligns across 9 bases. CDR3 length equals 14 residues. J lost 4 bases, V lost 9 bases, and 8 bases had no gene match. CDR1 MNHNS and CDR2 SASEGT come from the germline V gene. The CDR3 here is CASVLAGAADTQYF. For the CDR3, the DNA is TGTGCCAGTGTATTAGCGGGAGCCGCAGATACGCAGTATTTT.

This chain links TRBV19 with TRBJ2-1, with D unclear. Per the germline V gene, CDR1 is LNHDA and CDR2 is SQIVND (reference sequence). This CDR3 is 13 amino acids long. V was pared by 4 bases and J by 5 bases, with 9 bases between. CDR3 in DNA: TGTGCCAGTAGTAGACAATATCACAATGAGCAGTTCTTC. Translating gives CASSRQYHNEQFF.

Only one count was recorded for this clone. The genes are TRBV7-2 and TRBJ1-1; TRBD1 aligns across 7 bases. This CDR3 region has 16 residues. With V trimmed by 5 bases and J by 1 base, 10 bases remained unmatched. Germline values: CDR1 SGHTA, CDR2 FQGNSA. CDR3 sequence reads: CASSAPPGQSNTEAFF. CDR3 DNA: TGTGCCAGCAGCGCCCCCCCGGGACAGTCGAACACTGAAGCTTTCTTT.